This TCR beta chain was sequenced for a study of shared clonotypes between healthy human individuals. The data were produced by immunoSEQ multiplex PCR, yet TCRdb's version contains in-frame clones alone and is incomplete. This table has approximately 2,200,000 clones, 93% appearing once. V was cut by 5 bases and J by 4 bases, with 15 bases left in between. Germline V gene sequence: CDR1 SNHLY, CDR2 FYNNEI. The CDR3 is 15 residues long. The naive CD8 subset, CD45RO-negative cells positively selected for CCR7, excluded terminally differentiated effector memory CD45RA+ cells. The clonotype originates from a young man in good health. Some clones in this sample may be carry-over from other donors' samples. Sequencing was carried out using naive CD8+ T cells from PBMCs. The chain combines TRBV2 with TRBJ2-1; possible D gene TRBD1, 5 bases. CDR3 DNA sequence: TGTGCCAGCAGTCCATGGAAAGGGGCTTACAATGAGCAGTTCTTC. Translation gives CASSPWKGAYNEQFF.